This is a list of T cell receptor beta chains from one sample in a study of blood T cell repertoires in COVID-19. Clones were sequenced by immunoSEQ multiplex PCR, and TCRdb holds only the in-frame ones, with some missing. The repertoire has about 380,000 clones, about 90% of them found once; the top ten carry 2.5% to 3%. The sequencing input was PBMCs or T cells enriched from blood (not recorded which). The receptor set was obtained from a woman younger than 45 who had recovered from COVID-19. Each CDR3 is given with its conserved first and last residue.

j_gene: TRBJ1-2; v_gene: TRBV9; CDR3aa: CASSGDRARDGYTF
j_gene: TRBJ1-4; v_gene: TRBV27; CDR3aa: CASSSLQGLATNEKLFF
j_gene: TRBJ1-2; v_gene: TRBV6-5; CDR3aa: CASSLDSSDGYTF
j_gene: TRBJ1-1; v_gene: TRBV11-2; CDR3aa: CASRKGGAEAFF
j_gene: TRBJ1-5; v_gene: TRBV15; CDR3aa: CATSRDRTVNQPQHF
j_gene: TRBJ2-2; v_gene: TRBV18; CDR3aa: CASSPGLWAGELFF
j_gene: TRBJ2-6; v_gene: TRBV5-4; CDR3aa: CASTLSSGANVLTF
j_gene: TRBJ2-1; v_gene: TRBV12-3/TRBV12-4; CDR3aa: CASSEAGARFF
j_gene: TRBJ1-1; v_gene: TRBV7-8; CDR3aa: CASSPGISAEAFF
j_gene: TRBJ2-7; v_gene: TRBV7-9; CDR3aa: CASSSKGQGTYEQYF
j_gene: TRBJ2-7; v_gene: TRBV4-2; CDR3aa: CASSQDVVAGYEQYF
j_gene: TRBJ2-7; v_gene: TRBV9; CDR3aa: CASSNTGTGAYEQYF
j_gene: TRBJ2-2; v_gene: TRBV5-1; CDR3aa: CASSLEEGRVWGAGELFF
j_gene: TRBJ1-1; v_gene: TRBV2; CDR3aa: CASSDEGPQAFF
j_gene: TRBJ1-1; v_gene: TRBV3-1/TRBV3-2; CDR3aa: CASSQERQRGREAFF
j_gene: TRBJ2-7; v_gene: TRBV10-3; CDR3aa: CAISDLQGHSSYEQYF
j_gene: TRBJ2-3; v_gene: TRBV24-1; CDR3aa: CATSSGGTDTQYF
j_gene: TRBJ2-1; v_gene: TRBV4-1; CDR3aa: CASSPFAASGESEQFF
j_gene: TRBJ1-4; v_gene: TRBV6-5; CDR3aa: CASTQNRGNEKLFF
j_gene: TRBJ1-2; v_gene: TRBV19; CDR3aa: CASSMVLRGPYGYTF